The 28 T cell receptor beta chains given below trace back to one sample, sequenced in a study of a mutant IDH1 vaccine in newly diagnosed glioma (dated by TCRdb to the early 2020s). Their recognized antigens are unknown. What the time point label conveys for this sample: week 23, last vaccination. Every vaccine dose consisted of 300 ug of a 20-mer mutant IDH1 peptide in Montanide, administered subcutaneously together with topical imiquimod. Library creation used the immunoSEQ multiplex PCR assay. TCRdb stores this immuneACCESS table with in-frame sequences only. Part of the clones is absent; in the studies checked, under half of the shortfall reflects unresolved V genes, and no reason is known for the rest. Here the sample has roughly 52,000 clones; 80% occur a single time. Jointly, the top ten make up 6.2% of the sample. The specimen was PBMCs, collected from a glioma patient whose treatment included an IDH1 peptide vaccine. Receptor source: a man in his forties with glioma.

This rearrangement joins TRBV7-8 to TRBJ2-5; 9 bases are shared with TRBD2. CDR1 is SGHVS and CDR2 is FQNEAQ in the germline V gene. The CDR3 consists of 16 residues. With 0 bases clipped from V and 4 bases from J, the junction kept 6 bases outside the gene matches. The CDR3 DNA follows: TGTGCCAGCAGCTTAGCAGCGGGGGGCGACGGAGAGACCCAGTACTTC. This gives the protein CASSLAAGGDGETQYF. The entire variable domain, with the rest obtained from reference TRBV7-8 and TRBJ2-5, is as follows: GAGVSQSPRYKVAKRGQDVALRCDPISGHVSLFWYQQALGQGPEFLTYFQNEAQLDKSGLPSDRFFAERPEGSVSTLKIQRTQQEDSAVYLCASSLAAGGDGETQYFGPGTRLLVL.

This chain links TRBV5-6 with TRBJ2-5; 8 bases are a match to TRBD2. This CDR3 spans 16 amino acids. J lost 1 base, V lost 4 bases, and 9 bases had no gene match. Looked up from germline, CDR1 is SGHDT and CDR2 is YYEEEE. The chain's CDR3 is CASSLLGSGVQETQYF. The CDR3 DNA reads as TGTGCCAGCAGCCTTTTGGGTAGCGGGGTCCAAGAGACCCAGTACTTC.

The CDR3 reads CASSPPSSGPYYNEQFF. For the CDR3, the DNA is TGTGCCAGCTCACCACCTTCATCAGGACCTTACTACAATGAGCAGTTCTTC. The gene calls are TRBV18 and TRBJ2-1; D unresolved. Trimming removed 0 bases from V and 3 bases from J, with 15 bases in between. The V gene's germline CDR1 is KGHSH and CDR2 LQKENI. The CDR3 runs 17 residues.

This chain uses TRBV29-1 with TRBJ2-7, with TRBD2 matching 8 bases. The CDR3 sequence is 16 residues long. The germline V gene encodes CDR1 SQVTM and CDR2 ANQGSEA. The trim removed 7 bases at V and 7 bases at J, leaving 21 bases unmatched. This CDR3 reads CSAIREGRNSRGEQYF. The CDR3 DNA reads TGCAGCGCAATCCGGGAGGGGAGAAACAGTAGAGGGGAGCAGTACTTC.

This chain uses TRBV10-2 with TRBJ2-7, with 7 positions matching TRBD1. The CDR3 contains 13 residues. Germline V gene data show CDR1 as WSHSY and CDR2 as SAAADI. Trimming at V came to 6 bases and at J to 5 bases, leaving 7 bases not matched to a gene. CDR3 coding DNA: TGCGCCAGCAGCCAGACAGGGCAGGACGAGCAGTACTTC. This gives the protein CASSQTGQDEQYF.

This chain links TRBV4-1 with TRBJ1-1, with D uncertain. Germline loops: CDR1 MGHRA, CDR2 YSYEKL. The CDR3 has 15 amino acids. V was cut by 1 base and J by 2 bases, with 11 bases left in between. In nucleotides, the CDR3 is TGCGCCAGCAGCCAAGGTCTATCCGCCAACACTGAAGCTTTCTTT. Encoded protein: CASSQGLSANTEAFF.

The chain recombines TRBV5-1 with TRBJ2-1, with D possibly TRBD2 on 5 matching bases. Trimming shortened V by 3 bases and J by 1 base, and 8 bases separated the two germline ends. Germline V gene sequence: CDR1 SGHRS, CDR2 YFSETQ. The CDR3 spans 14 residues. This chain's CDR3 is CASSSTGSYNEQFF. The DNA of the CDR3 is TGCGCCAGCAGCTCCACGGGGTCCTACAATGAGCAGTTCTTC.

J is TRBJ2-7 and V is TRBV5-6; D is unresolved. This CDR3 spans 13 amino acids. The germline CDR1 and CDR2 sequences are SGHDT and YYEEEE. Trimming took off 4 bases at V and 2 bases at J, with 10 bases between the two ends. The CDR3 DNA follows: TGTGCCAGCAGCGGGGTTGGGGCCTACGAGCAGTACTTC. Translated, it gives CASSGVGAYEQYF.

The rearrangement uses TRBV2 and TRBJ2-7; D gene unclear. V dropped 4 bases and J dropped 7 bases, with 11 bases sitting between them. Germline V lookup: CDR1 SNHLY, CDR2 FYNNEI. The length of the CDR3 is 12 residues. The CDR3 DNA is TGTGCCAGCAGTGCGGGCCCCACAGAGCAGTACTTC. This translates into CASSAGPTEQYF.

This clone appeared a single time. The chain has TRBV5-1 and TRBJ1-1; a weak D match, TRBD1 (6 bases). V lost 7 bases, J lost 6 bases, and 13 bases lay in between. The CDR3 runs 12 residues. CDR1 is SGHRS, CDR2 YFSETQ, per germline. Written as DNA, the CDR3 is TGCGCCAGCGGAAAACAGGGTGCTGAAGCTTTCTTT. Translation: CASGKQGAEAFF.

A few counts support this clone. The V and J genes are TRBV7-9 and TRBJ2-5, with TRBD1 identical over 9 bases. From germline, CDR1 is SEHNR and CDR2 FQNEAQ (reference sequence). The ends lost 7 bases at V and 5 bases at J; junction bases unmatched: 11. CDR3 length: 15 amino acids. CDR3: CASTRPGTGKETQYF. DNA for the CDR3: TGTGCCAGCACTCGCCCCGGGACAGGGAAGGAGACCCAGTACTTC.

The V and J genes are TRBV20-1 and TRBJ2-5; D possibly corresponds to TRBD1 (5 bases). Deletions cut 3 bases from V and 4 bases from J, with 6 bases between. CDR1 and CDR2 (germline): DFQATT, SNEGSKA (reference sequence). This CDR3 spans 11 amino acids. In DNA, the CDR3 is TGCAGTGCTAGTGACAGAGAGACCCAGTACTTC. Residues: CSASDRETQYF.

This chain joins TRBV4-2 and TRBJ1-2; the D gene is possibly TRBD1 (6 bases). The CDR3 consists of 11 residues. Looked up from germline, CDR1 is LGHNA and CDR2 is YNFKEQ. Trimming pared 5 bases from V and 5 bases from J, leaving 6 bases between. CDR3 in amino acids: CASSRGYGYTF. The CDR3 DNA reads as TGTGCCAGCAGCAGGGGGTATGGCTACACCTTC.

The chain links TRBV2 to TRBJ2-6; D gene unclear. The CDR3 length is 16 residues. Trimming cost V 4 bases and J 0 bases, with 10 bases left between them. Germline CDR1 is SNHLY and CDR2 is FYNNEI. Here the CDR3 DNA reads TGTGCCAGCAGTGGGTTAGGCAGCTCTGGGGCCAACGTCCTGACTTTC. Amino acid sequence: CASSGLGSSGANVLTF.

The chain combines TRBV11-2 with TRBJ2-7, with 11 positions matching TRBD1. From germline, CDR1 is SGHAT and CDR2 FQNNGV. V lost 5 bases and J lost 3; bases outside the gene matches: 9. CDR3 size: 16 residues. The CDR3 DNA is TGTGCCAGCAGCCAAGCCCGGGGACAGGGGGTCTACGAGCAGTACTTC. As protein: CASSQARGQGVYEQYF.

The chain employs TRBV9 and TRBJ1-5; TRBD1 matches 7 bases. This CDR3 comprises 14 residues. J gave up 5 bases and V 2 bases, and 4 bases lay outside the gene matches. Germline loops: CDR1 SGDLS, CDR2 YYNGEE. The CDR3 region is CASSVDRDYQPQHF. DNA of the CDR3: TGTGCCAGCAGCGTCGACAGGGATTATCAGCCCCAGCATTTT.

The CDR3 DNA sequence: TGTGCCAGCACTCAGGGTTTTGCTGGAAACACCATATATTTT. It translates to CASTQGFAGNTIYF. This chain uses TRBV2 with TRBJ1-3; perhaps TRBD1 as D (5 bases). With 7 bases removed from V and 2 bases from J, the gap between germline ends came to 12 bases. CDR1 is SNHLY and CDR2 is FYNNEI in the germline V gene. This CDR3 is built from 14 residues.

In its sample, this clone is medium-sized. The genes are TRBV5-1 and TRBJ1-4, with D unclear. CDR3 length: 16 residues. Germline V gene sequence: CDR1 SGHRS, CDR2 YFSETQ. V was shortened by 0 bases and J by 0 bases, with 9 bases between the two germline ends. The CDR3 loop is CASSLGGLATNEKLFF. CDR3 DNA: TGCGCCAGCAGCTTGGGAGGACTCGCAACTAATGAAAAACTGTTTTTT.

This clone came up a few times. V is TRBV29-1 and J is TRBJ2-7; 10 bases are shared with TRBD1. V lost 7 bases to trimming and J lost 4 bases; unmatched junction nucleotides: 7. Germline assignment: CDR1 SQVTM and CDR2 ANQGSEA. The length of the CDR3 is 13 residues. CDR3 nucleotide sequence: TGCAGCGCGGGGGGACAGGGGCGATACGAGCAGTACTTC. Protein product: CSAGGQGRYEQYF.

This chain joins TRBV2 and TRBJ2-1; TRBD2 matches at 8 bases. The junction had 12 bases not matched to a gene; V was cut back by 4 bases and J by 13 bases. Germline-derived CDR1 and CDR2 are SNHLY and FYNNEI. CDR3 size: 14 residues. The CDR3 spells CASSVKRAGGSQFF. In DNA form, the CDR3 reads TGTGCCAGCAGTGTAAAAAGGGCGGGGGGCTCCCAGTTCTTC.

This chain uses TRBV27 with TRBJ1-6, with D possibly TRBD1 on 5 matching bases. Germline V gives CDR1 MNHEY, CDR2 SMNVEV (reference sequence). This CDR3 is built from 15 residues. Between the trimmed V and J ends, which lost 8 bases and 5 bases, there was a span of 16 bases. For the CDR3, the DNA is TGTGCCAGCGGGGTCTACGGGACCGATAATTCACCCCTCCACTTT. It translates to CASGVYGTDNSPLHF.

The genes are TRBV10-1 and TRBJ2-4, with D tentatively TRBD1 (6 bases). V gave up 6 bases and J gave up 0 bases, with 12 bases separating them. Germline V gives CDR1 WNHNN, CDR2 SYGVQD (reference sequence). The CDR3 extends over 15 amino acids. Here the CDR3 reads CASSGTNIAKNIQYF. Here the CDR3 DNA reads TGCGCCAGCAGCGGGACAAATATAGCCAAAAACATTCAGTACTTC.

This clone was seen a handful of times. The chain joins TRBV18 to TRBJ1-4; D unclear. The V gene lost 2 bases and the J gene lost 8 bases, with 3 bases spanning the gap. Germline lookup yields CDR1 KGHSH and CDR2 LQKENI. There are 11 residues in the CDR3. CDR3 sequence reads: CASSPGEKLFF. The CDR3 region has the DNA TGTGCCAGCTCACCAGGGGAAAAACTGTTTTTT.

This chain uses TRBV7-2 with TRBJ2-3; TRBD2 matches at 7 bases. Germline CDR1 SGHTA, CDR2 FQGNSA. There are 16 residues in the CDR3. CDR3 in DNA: TGTGCGCCGGCTAGCGGCAGCAACACCCGGGCAGATACGCAGTATTTT. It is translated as CAPASGSNTRADTQYF.

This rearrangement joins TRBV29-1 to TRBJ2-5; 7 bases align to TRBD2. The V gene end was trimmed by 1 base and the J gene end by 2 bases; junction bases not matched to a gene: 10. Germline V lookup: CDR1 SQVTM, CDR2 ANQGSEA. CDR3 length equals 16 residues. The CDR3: CSVEGEASGKQETQYF. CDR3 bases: TGCAGCGTTGAAGGGGAGGCTAGCGGAAAACAAGAGACCCAGTACTTC.

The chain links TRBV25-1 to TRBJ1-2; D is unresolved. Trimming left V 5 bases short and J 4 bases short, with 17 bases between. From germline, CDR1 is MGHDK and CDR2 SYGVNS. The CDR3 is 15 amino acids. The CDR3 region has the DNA TGTGCCAGCAGTCTCGACCTCGTCCCGATCTATGGCTACACCTTC. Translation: CASSLDLVPIYGYTF.

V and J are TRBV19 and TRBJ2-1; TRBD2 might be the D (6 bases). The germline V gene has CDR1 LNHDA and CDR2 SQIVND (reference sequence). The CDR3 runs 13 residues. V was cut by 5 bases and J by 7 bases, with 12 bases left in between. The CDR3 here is CASSGGRRNEQFF. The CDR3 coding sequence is TGTGCCAGTAGTGGAGGGAGGCGTAATGAGCAGTTCTTC.

The CDR3 loop is CASSEHVGEKLFF. The CDR3 DNA is TGTGCCAGCAGTGAACACGTAGGTGAAAAACTGTTTTTT. This sequence joins TRBV25-1 and TRBJ1-4; D unclear. The V gene lost 2 bases and the J gene lost 7 bases, with 8 bases spanning the gap. This CDR3 comprises 13 residues. Germline lookup yields CDR1 MGHDK and CDR2 SYGVNS.